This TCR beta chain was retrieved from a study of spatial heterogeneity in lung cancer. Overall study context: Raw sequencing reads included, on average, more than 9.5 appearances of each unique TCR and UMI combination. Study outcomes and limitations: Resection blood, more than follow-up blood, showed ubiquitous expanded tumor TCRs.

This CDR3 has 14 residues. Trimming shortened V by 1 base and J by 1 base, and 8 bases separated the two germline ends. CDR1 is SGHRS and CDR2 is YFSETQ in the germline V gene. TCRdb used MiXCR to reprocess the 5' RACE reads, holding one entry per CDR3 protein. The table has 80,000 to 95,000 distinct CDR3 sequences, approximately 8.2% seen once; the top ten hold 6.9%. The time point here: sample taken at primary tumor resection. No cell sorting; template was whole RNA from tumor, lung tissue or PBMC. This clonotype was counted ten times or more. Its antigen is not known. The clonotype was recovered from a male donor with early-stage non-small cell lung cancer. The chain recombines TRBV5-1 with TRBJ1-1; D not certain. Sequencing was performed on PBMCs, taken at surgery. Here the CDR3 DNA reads TGCGCCAGCAGCTTGAGTAGGGCGAACACTGAAGCTTTCTTT. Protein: CASSLSRANTEAFF.